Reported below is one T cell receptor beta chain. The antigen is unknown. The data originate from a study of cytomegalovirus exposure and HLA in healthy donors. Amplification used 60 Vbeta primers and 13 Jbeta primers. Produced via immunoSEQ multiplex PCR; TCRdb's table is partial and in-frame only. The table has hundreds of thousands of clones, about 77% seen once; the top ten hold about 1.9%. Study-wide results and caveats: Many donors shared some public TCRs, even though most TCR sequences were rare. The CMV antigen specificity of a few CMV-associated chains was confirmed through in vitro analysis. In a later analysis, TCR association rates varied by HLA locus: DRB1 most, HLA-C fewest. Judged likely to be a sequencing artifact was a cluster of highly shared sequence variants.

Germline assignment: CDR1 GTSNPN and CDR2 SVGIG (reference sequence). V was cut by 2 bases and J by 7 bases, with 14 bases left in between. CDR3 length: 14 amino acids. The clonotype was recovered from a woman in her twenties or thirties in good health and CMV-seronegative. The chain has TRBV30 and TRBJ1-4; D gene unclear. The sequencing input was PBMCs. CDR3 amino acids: CAWSSGDGGEKLFF. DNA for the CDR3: TGTGCCTGGAGTTCCGGGGATGGAGGTGAAAAACTGTTTTTT.